This T cell receptor beta chain is drawn from a study of blood T cell repertoires in COVID-19. Study details: Researchers got acute and convalescent COVID-19 samples from the United States, Italy and Spain. Nucleic acid was either cDNA or gDNA, and it came from T cells, B-cell-depleted T cells, or PBMCs.

This clone was seen once. Profiled with immunoSEQ multiplex PCR; TCRdb holds only in-frame clones, not every one. The sample records 73,000 or so clones, roughly 84% being singletons. CDR1 is DFQATT, CDR2 SNEGSKA, per germline (reference sequence). With 3 bases clipped from V and 5 bases from J, the junction kept 7 bases outside the gene matches. This CDR3 is 14 amino acids long. The material sequenced was peripheral blood. The chain combines TRBV20-1 with TRBJ2-5, with 9 bases lining up with TRBD2. This TCR came from a woman aged 60-75 years with acute or convalescent COVID-19. DNA for the CDR3: TGCAGTGCTAGTGAGACAGCGGGGGGTGAGACCCAGTACTTC. Amino acids: CSASETAGGETQYF.